The rows below give T cell receptor beta chains drawn from one sample of a study of shared clonotypes between healthy human individuals. TCRdb keeps only in-frame clones here, not all; method: immunoSEQ multiplex PCR. The table lists approximately 470,000 clones, over 75% of them singletons. Sequenced material: PBMCs. The receptor set was obtained from a woman aged 40 to 50 in good health. Some clones in this sample may be carry-over from other donors' samples. CDR3s include the opening cysteine and the closing phenylalanine or tryptophan. Fields, in order: D gene, clone size, J gene, V gene, CDR3 DNA, CDR3 protein. A D gene is named only where the DNA matches it firmly. Some rows have no size entry. The others give once, few or many, or a class for an expanded clone.

>.|.|TRBJ2-7|TRBV27
TGTGCCAACCAAAAAACGCTCCGGGACGTAACTGCCTACGAGCAGTACTTC
CANQKTLRDVTAYEQYF
>TRBD1|.|TRBJ2-5|TRBV6-4
TGTGCCAGCAGGACAGACAGGGTCCAAGAGACCCAGTACTTC
CASRTDRVQETQYF
>.|.|TRBJ2-1|TRBV5-4
TGTGCCAGCAGCTTGACAGGGTACAATGAGCAGTTCTTC
CASSLTGYNEQFF
>TRBD2|.|TRBJ2-7|TRBV11-3
TGTGCCAGCAGCTTAGGGACTAGCGGGAGCCACGAGCAGTACTTC
CASSLGTSGSHEQYF
>TRBD1|.|TRBJ1-2|TRBV28
TGTGCCAGCAGTTTACCAATCCCTGGACAGGGATATGGCTACACCTTC
CASSLPIPGQGYGYTF
>TRBD1|.|TRBJ1-2|TRBV19
TGTGCCAGTAGTATAGATACCGGGACAGTCTATGGCTACACCTTC
CASSIDTGTVYGYTF
>TRBD1|few|TRBJ1-1|TRBV11-1
TGTGCCAGCAGCCAGGACAGGGGTAACACTGAAGCTTTCTTT
CASSQDRGNTEAFF
>TRBD2|.|TRBJ2-1|TRBV10-2
TGCGCCAGCAGTGGGACTAGCGGGAGGGTCGGTGAGCAGTTCTTC
CASSGTSGRVGEQFF
>TRBD2|.|TRBJ2-7|TRBV10-3
TGTGCCATAGGGGGTAGCGGGAGGGCCGGATTAGACGAGCAGTACTTC
CAIGGSGRAGLDEQYF
>.|.|TRBJ1-4|TRBV5-1
TGCGCCAGCAGCCTCAGTGATGCGAGGAATGAAAAACTGTTTTTT
CASSLSDARNEKLFF
>.|.|TRBJ2-7|TRBV28
TGTGCCAGCAGGACCGTATCCTACGAGCAGTACTTC
CASRTVSYEQYF
>TRBD1|.|TRBJ1-1|TRBV28
TGTGCCAGCAGTTCGGGACAGGGGGACACTGAAGCTTTCTTT
CASSSGQGDTEAFF
>.|few|TRBJ1-1|TRBV28
TGTGCCAGCTCGGTGAACACTGAAGCTTTCTTT
CASSVNTEAFF
>TRBD2|.|TRBJ2-1|TRBV4-1
TGCGCCAGCAGCCAAGATGGAGGGAGGGGGCAGTTCTTC
CASSQDGGRGQFF
>TRBD2|.|TRBJ2-1|TRBV23-1
TGCGCCAGCAGTCAACCGCCGGGACTAACTAAGAGCTCCTACAATGAGCAGTTCTTC
CASSQPPGLTKSSYNEQFF
>TRBD2|.|TRBJ2-1|TRBV18
TGTGCCAGCTCACCACCTGGGTCTAGCGGGGGTTACAATGAGCAGTTCTTC
CASSPPGSSGGYNEQFF
>.|.|TRBJ1-1|TRBV19
TGTGCCAGTAGTATGGGTCCCGGGCGTGAAGCTTTCTTT
CASSMGPGREAFF
>TRBD2|.|TRBJ2-3|TRBV7-9
TGTGCCAGCAGCTTGGTTAGCGGGGCCCACACAGATACGCAGTATTTT
CASSLVSGAHTDTQYF
>TRBD1|.|TRBJ1-1|TRBV4-1
TGCGCCAGCAGCCGACTTTACGGGACAGGGTCGACTGAAGCTTTCTTT
CASSRLYGTGSTEAFF
>TRBD1|.|TRBJ2-5|TRBV14
TGTGCCAGCAGCCGCCTTGTAGGACAGGGGCAAGAGACCCAGTACTTC
CASSRLVGQGQETQYF
>.|.|TRBJ2-5|TRBV5-4
TGTGCCAGCAGCTTGGTTGGGGTGGGACGCCGGCGGGAGACCCAGTACTTC
CASSLVGVGRRRETQYF
>TRBD2|few|TRBJ2-5|TRBV5-6
TGTGCCAGCAGCTTGGACCTAGCGGAAGAGACCCAGTACTTC
CASSLDLAEETQYF
>TRBD1|.|TRBJ2-1|TRBV7-7
TGTGCTAGCAGCCGGACAGGGGTGGATGAGCAGTTCTTC
CASSRTGVDEQFF
>TRBD2|.|TRBJ2-1|TRBV7-7
TGTGCTAGCAGCCCGGGACTAGCAGCGGTCAATGAGCAGTTCTTC
CASSPGLAAVNEQFF
>TRBD2|.|TRBJ2-6|TRBV27
TGTGCCTCCCGGACTAGCGGGATTCTTGGGGCCAACGTCCTGACTTTC
CASRTSGILGANVLTF
>.|.|TRBJ2-3|TRBV5-1
TGCGCCAGCAGCTTAGCGGGTGGGTCAGATACGCAGTATTTT
CASSLAGGSDTQYF
>.|few|TRBJ1-1|TRBV7-8
TGTGCCAGCAGCTCCAGCTCCCGGTCGAATGGGAACACTGAAGCTTTCTTT
CASSSSSRSNGNTEAFF
>TRBD1|.|TRBJ1-1|TRBV11-2
TGTGCCAGCAGCGGGGACAGGAACACTGAAGCTTTCTTT
CASSGDRNTEAFF
>TRBD2|.|TRBJ2-2|TRBV30
TGTGCCCCAAACCCGACTAGCGGGATGGTTAGCACCGGGGAGCTGTTTTTT
CAPNPTSGMVSTGELFF
>.|.|TRBJ2-7|TRBV10-2
TGCGCCAGCCATTGGACTACGGCCTACGAGCAGTACTTC
CASHWTTAYEQYF
>.|.|TRBJ1-1|TRBV5-4
TGTGCCAGCAGCTTTCCGCGGGGCTTGAGCACTGAAGCTTTCTTT
CASSFPRGLSTEAFF
>TRBD1|many|TRBJ1-1|TRBV6-1
TGTGCCAGCAGCGGGACAGTCGATGCTTTCTTT
CASSGTVDAFF
>.|.|TRBJ1-4|TRBV18
TGTGCCAGCTCACCAAGGACAAGCGCAACTAATGAAAAACTGTTTTTT
CASSPRTSATNEKLFF
>TRBD1|.|TRBJ1-5|TRBV28
TGTGCCAGCAGAACGGACAGGGTGAGGGCCAATCAGCCCCAGCATTTT
CASRTDRVRANQPQHF
>TRBD1|.|TRBJ1-1|TRBV19
TGTGCCAGTATGGGGGAGGGGGCCACTGAAGCTTTCTTT
CASMGEGATEAFF
>.|.|TRBJ2-2|TRBV30
TGTGCCTGGAGTCCCGGGCCCACCGGGGAGCTGTTTTTT
CAWSPGPTGELFF
>.|.|TRBJ1-2|TRBV19
TGTGCCAGTAGCCCCGGACAGATCACTAACTATGGCTACACCTTC
CASSPGQITNYGYTF
>TRBD1|once|TRBJ2-3|TRBV14
TGTGCCAGCAGCCAGCTTAGGGGACAGGGCACAGATACGCAGTATTTT
CASSQLRGQGTDTQYF
>.|once|TRBJ2-3|TRBV5-1
TGCGCCAGCAGCTTGGAGGGGGATACGCAGTATTTT
CASSLEGDTQYF
>.|.|TRBJ1-2|TRBV2
TGTGCCAGCAGTGAACCGAGGGGTGGCTACACCTTC
CASSEPRGGYTF
>.|.|TRBJ2-3|TRBV27
TGTGCCAGCAGTTTGACTAGAATTAACACAGATACGCAGTATTTT
CASSLTRINTDTQYF
>.|.|TRBJ2-3|TRBV2
TGTGCCAGCAGTGATCTTGGCGGAACACGCGATACGCAGTATTTT
CASSDLGGTRDTQYF
>.|.|TRBJ1-1|TRBV7-9
TGTGCCAGCAGCGCGAATCAGGGGCGGACTGAAGCTTTCTTT
CASSANQGRTEAFF
>TRBD2|.|TRBJ2-7|TRBV11-2
TGTGCCAGCAGCTTCACTAGCGAGACCTACGAGCAGTACTTC
CASSFTSETYEQYF
>.|.|TRBJ2-1|TRBV2
TGTGCCAGCAGTGAGTACAATGAGCAGTTCTTC
CASSEYNEQFF
>.|.|TRBJ2-1|TRBV5-1
TGCGCCAGCAGCTTACTAGGTTACAATGAGCAGTTCTTC
CASSLLGYNEQFF
>TRBD2|.|TRBJ2-1|TRBV5-1
TGCGCCAGCGGAACGGGACTAGTGAGTCATGAGCAGTTCTTC
CASGTGLVSHEQFF
>TRBD1|.|TRBJ2-5|TRBV7-2
TGTGCCAGCAGCTCGGGGACAGGGTGGGAGACCCAGTACTTC
CASSSGTGWETQYF
>.|.|TRBJ2-1|TRBV7-9
TGTGCCAGCGGGTTAGCAGGAGAGAATGAGCAGTTCTTC
CASGLAGENEQFF
>.|.|TRBJ1-5|TRBV2
TGTGCCAGCAGTGAAAGGACAGTCAATCAGCCCCAGCATTTT
CASSERTVNQPQHF
>TRBD2|.|TRBJ2-2|TRBV15
TGTGCCACCAGCAGTGGGGCGGGAGGGGTCACCGGGGAGCTGTTTTTT
CATSSGAGGVTGELFF
>TRBD2|many|TRBJ2-1|TRBV11-2
TGTGCCAGCAGCTTAGATCGCGGCGGGAGAGGGTACAATGAGCAGTTCTTC
CASSLDRGGRGYNEQFF
>.|.|TRBJ1-4|TRBV15
TGTGCCACCAGCAGAGGGACAGCTAATGAAAAACTGTTTTTT
CATSRGTANEKLFF
>TRBD1|.|TRBJ1-1|TRBV2
TGTGCCAGCAGCAGGGACAGTGAAGCTTTCTTT
CASSRDSEAFF
>TRBD2|.|TRBJ2-1|TRBV18
TGTGCCAGCTCATCGGGACTAGGCCAAAAGGGTGAGCAGTTCTTC
CASSSGLGQKGEQFF